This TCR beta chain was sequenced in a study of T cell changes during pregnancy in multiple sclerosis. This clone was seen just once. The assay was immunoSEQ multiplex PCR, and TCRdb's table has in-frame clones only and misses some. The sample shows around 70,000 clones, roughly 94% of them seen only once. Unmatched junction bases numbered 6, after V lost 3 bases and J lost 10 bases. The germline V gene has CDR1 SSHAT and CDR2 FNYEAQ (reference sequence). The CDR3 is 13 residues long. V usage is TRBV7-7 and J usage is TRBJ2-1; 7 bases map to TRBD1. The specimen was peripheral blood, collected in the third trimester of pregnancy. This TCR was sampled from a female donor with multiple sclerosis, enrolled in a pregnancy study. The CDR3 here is CASSLWPGQEQFF. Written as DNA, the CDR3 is TGTGCCAGCAGCTTGTGGCCGGGACAGGAGCAGTTCTTC.